Sequencing of this TCR beta chain was carried out in a study of shared T cell receptors in the human thymus. Clones were read by immunoSEQ multiplex PCR, and TCRdb kept only the in-frame ones, dropping some. The sample has about 660,000 clones, more than 70% seen once. There are 13 residues in the CDR3. Germline assignment: CDR1 ENHRY and CDR2 SYGVKD. With respect to this clone: One end of the junction varies from germline; a read error may be responsible. Other DNA sequences in this specimen translate into the identical CDR3.

These data also featured in a second study, about human thymus T cells. From that report: Corrective surgery for congenital heart defects was being performed on the healthy Finnish infants who served as donors. Corrective heart surgery yielded the resections from which the thymus tissue came. It looked as if thymic and blood repertoires used V and J genes in a biased way. As related research reported, thymic repertoires overlapped highly among unrelated individuals.

Sample: thymocytes. This rearrangement joins TRBV10-3 to TRBJ1-6; the D is unclear. The receptor was derived from a boy under two years old with a congenital heart defect. CDR3 loop: CAISGMENSPLHF. Written as DNA, the CDR3 is TGTGCCATCAGTGGTATGGAGAATTCCCCCCTCCACTTT.